The sequence of this TCR beta chain was determined in a study of cytomegalovirus exposure and HLA in healthy donors. Regarding the study as a whole: Several of the most significant clusters appeared, in a later analysis, to be linked to common viral pathogens.

60 Vbeta and 13 Jbeta primers were used in PCR. Using immunoSEQ multiplex PCR, the repertoire was profiled, and TCRdb retains in-frame clones only, with some absent. The table shows roughly 150,000 clones, with 77% occurring only once. This clone was picked up one time. Its specificity is unknown. Trimming took 5 bases from V and 2 from J, leaving 17 bases between them. From germline, CDR1 is SGHTA and CDR2 FQGNSA. The CDR3 covers 16 residues. Sequencing input: PBMCs. The chain carries TRBV7-2 and TRBJ2-3, with D perhaps matching TRBD1 (6 bases). The source of this sequence is a male donor in good health and CMV-seronegative. Written as DNA, the CDR3 is TGTGCCAGCAGCAGCCGGACAGTACAACTCACAGATACGCAGTATTTT. It specifies CASSSRTVQLTDTQYF.